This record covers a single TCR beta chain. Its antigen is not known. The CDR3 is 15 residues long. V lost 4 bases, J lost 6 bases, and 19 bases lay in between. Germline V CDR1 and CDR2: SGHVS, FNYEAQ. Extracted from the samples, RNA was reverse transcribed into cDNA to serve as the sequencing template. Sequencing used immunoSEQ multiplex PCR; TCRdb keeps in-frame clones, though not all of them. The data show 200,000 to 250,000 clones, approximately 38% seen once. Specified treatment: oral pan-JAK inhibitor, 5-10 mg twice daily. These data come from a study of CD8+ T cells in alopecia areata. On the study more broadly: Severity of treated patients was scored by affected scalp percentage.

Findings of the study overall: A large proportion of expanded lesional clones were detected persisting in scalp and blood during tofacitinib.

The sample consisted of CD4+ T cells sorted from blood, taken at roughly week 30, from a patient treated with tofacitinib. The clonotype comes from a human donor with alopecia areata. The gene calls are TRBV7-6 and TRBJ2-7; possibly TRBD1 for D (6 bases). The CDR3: CASSSRTDALGEQYF. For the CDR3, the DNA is TGTGCCAGCAGCTCCAGGACAGATGCCCTAGGCGAGCAGTACTTC. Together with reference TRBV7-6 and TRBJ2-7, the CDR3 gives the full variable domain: GAGVSQSPRYKVTKRGQDVALRCDPISGHVSLYWYRQALGQGPEFLTYFNYEAQQDKSGLPNDRFSAERPEGSISTLTIQRTEQRDSAMYRCASSSRTDALGEQYFGPGTRLTVT.